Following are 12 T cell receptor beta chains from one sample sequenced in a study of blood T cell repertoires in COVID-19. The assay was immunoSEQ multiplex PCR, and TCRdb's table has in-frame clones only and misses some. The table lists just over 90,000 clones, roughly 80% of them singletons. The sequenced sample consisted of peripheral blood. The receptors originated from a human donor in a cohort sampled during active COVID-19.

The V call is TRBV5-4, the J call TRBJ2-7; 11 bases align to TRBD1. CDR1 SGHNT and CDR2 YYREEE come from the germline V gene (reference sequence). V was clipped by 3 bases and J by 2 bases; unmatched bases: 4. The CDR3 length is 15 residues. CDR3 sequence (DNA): TGTGCCAGCAGCTCCAGGACAGGGGGCCCCTACGAGCAGTACTTC. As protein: CASSSRTGGPYEQYF. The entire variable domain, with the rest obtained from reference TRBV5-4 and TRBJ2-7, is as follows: ETGVTQSPTHLIKTRGQQVTLRCSSQSGHNTVSWYQQALGQGPQFIFQYYREEENGRGNFPPRFSGLQFPNYSSELNVNALELDDSALYLCASSSRTGGPYEQYFGPGTRLTVT.

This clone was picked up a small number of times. CDR3 in DNA: TGTGCCAGCAGCTTCCAGGGATCGAAGACCCAGTACTTC. Amino acid sequence: CASSFQGSKTQYF. The chain is built from TRBV7-3 and TRBJ2-5; a weak D match, TRBD1 (5 bases). Germline V lookup: CDR1 SGHTA, CDR2 FQGTGA. The CDR3 extends over 13 amino acids. Trimming left V 3 bases short and J 6 bases short, with 11 bases between.

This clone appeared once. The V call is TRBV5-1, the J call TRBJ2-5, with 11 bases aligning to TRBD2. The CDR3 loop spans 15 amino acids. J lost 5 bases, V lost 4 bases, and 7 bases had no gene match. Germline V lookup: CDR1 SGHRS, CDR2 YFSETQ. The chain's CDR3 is CASSVLAGVSETQYF. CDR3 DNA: TGCGCCAGCAGCGTACTAGCGGGAGTGTCGGAGACCCAGTACTTC.

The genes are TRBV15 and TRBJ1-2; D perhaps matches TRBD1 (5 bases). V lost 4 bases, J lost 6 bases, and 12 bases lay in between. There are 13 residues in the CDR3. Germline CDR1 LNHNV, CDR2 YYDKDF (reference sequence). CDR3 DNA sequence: TGTGCCACCAGCACCAGGGAACTCAATGGCTACACCTTC. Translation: CATSTRELNGYTF.

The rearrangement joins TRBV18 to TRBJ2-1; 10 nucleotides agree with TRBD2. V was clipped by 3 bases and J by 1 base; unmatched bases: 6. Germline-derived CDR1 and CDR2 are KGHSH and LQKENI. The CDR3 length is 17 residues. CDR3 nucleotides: TGTGCCAGCTCACCCGGGACTAGCGTTTTTTCCTACAATGAGCAGTTCTTC. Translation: CASSPGTSVFSYNEQFF.

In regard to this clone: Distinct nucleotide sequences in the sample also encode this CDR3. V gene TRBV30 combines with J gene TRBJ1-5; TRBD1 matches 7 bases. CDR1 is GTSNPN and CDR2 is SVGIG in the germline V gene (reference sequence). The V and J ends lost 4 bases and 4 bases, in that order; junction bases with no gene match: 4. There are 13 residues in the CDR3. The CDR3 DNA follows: TGTGCCTGGACGTCAGGGGGGAATCAGCCCCAGCATTTT. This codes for CAWTSGGNQPQHF. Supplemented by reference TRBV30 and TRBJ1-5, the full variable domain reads SQTIHQWPATLVQPVGSPLSLECTVEGTSNPNLYWYRQAAGRGLQLLFYSVGIGQISSEVPQNLSASRPQDRQFILSSKKLLLSDSGFYLCAWTSGGNQPQHFGDGTRLSIL.

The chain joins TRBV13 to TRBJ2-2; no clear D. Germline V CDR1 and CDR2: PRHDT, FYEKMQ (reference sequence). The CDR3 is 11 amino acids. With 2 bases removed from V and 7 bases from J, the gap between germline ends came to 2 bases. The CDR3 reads CASSLYGELFF. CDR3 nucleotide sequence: TGTGCCAGCAGCTTATACGGGGAGCTGTTTTTT.

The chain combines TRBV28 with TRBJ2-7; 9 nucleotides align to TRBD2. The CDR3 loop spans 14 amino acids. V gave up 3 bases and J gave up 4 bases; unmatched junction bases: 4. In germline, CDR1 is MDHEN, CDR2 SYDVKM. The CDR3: CASSLGLAGYEQYF. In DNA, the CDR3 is TGTGCCAGCAGTTTGGGGCTAGCGGGATACGAGCAGTACTTC.

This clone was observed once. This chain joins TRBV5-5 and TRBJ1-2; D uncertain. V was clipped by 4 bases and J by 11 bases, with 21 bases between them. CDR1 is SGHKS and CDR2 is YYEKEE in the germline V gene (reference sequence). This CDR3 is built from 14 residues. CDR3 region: CASSVQLGKSFYTF. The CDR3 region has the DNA TGTGCCAGCAGCGTACAACTCGGGAAGTCTTTTTACACCTTC.

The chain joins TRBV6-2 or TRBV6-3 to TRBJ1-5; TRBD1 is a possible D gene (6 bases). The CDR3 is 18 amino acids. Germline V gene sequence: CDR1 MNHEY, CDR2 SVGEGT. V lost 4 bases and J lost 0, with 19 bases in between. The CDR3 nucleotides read TGTGCCAGCAGTTCCTCAAAACGGACAGTCTTTAGCAATCAGCCCCAGCATTTT. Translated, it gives CASSSSKRTVFSNQPQHF.

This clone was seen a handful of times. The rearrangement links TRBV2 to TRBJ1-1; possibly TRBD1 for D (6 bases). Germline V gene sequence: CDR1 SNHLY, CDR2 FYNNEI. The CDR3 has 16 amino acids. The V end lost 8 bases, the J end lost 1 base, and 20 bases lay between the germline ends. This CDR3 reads CASQLGGRGWNTEAFF. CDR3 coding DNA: TGTGCCAGCCAGCTGGGGGGGCGTGGGTGGAACACTGAAGCTTTCTTT.

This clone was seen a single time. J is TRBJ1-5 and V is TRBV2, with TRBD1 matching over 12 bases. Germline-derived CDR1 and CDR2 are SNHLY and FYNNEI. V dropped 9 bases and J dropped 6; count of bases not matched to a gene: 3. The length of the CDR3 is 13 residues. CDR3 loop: CASAGQGAQPQHF. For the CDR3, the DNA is TGTGCCAGTGCGGGACAGGGGGCTCAGCCCCAGCATTTT. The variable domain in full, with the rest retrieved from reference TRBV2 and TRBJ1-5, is EPEVTQTPSHQVTQMGQEVILRCVPISNHLYFYWYRQILGQKVEFLVSFYNNEISEKSEIFDDQFSVERPDGSNFTLKIRSTKLEDSAMYFCASAGQGAQPQHFGDGTRLSIL.